The T cell receptor (beta chain) under discussion was sequenced for a study of tumor-infiltrating lymphocytes in primary liver carcinoma listed by TCRdb under 2017. In the study overall: Of the five patients, three men and two women aged 30 to 69 years, four had hepatocellular carcinoma and one had combined HCC and intrahepatic cholangiocarcinoma. A total of roughly 35 specimens from 5 patients underwent TCRbeta repertoire sequencing, comprising about 25 tumor regions, 5 adjacent noncancerous liver tissues and 5 peripheral blood samples. Technical replicate repertoires showed high reproducibility, with mean shared-clone rates about 0.86 and correlation coefficients above 0.98. Agilent mRNA microarray profiling was performed on the roughly 24 tumor region samples to relate TCRbeta repertoire diversity to the local molecular phenotype. Roughly 3.5 to 7.5 million productive TCRbeta reads were obtained per sample, and no significant difference in read depth was found between tissue types. The five patients had tumors of stage T1-T3 N0M0, with maximum diameters ranging from 4.2 to 10 cm. The study combined TCRbeta repertoire sequencing, expression microarrays and whole-exome sequencing across five regions of each liver tumor, with adjacent normal tissue and blood.

Beyond this particular receptor, the publication reports: Just about 7.5-25% of top clones turned up in all five regions of a tumor, which suggests spatial heterogeneity among tumor-infiltrating T cells. Since the samples were bulk and unsorted, there was no way to compare CD4+ and CD8+ T cell repertoires. The top 250 clones made up a significantly larger repertoire fraction in tumors than in blood (p = 0.039). Repertoire overlap was higher between tumor regions (mean roughly 35%) than tumor-adjacent (around 17%) or tumor-blood (about 15%) pairs, consistent with antigen-driven expansion. The study included only a few patients, and the authors note findings should be validated in a larger study. Because sequencing covered only the TCR beta chain and unpaired alpha chains were not captured, true repertoire diversity is likely underestimated.

The CDR3 length is 15 residues, termini included. The CDR3 DNA has 45 bases and is translated from base 1. A note on this clonotype: What this receptor recognizes is not known. The missing conserved phenylalanine or tryptophan at the end of this CDR3 makes a read error likely.

Total RNA and DNA were co-extracted without cell sorting from 20-30 mg of bulk tissue using the AllPrep DNA/RNA mini kit. Between November 2015 and 2016, a few patients in China with histopathologically diagnosed primary liver carcinoma had surgical resection. At the time of sampling, the patients were treatment-naive and had chronic HBV infection. Five spatially separated regions were sampled from each tumor: the superior, inferior, left-lateral and right-lateral poles, plus the tumor centre. Histology showed that every tumor sample contained more than 90% viable tumor cells. Pieces of fresh tumor and adjacent tissue were cut in half, with one half kept in RNAlater at -80 degrees C and the other half sent for histology. Starting from approximately 0.5 ug total RNA, TCRbeta-specific cDNA was produced by reverse transcription with a constant-region primer and ProtoScript II reverse transcriptase. Three nested multiplex PCR rounds, following a slightly modified ARM-PCR procedure, were used to build the TCRbeta libraries. Multiplex TRBV1-TRBV30 forward primers and a Cbeta reverse primer were used in the first two PCR rounds, each of which was run for about 10 cycles. A final 25-cycle PCR with Deep VentR polymerase added sample barcodes and Illumina adapters. Amplicons of 200-500 bp were gel-purified with a QIAquick gel extraction kit before sequencing. An Illumina HiSeq 2500 was used to sequence the TCRbeta amplicons, generating 250-bp paired-end reads. The study's processing was this. Trimmomatic v0.33 was used to quality-trim the reads, and FLASH v1.2.11 was used to merge paired reads so that full CDR3 sequences could be recovered. V, D and J germline segments were assigned to the rearranged TCRbeta sequences using MiGEC v1.2.1b. Clonotype statistics and Shannon-Wiener diversity indices were calculated with VDJtools v1.0.0. To cut down on sampling bias, every analysis after diversity analysis relied on just the 250 most abundant clonotypes from each sample. TCRdb reanalyzed the raw reads on its own, using fastp at Q25 for trimming and MiXCR for clone calling, and kept in-frame beta chains. Rows matching on CDR3 protein sequence are summarized as one entry with the most common DNA and genes. None of the V and J calls come from the authors' own analysis; TCRdb made them. The sample table lists almost 55,000 distinct CDR3 sequences, over 70% of them with a count of one. The top ten clones comprise less than 30% of the sample.

This sequence uses TRBV12-3 or TRBV12-4 and TRBJ1-2, with TRBD1 perhaps the D gene, on 5 matching bases. The sequence came from a middle-aged man with primary liver carcinoma and hepatitis B virus infection. Sequencing was carried out using liver tumor tissue from sampling region 2. Per the publication, the cell subset or site label means: tumor region T2, inferior pole. At the DNA level, the sequence is TGTGCCACCAGTCTCCGGGACTGGCCTAACTATGGCTACACCCTC. Its translation is CATSLRDWPNYGYTL.